Here is one T cell receptor (beta chain) with its context. The V and J ends lost 6 bases and 6 bases respectively, with 11 bases between them. Germline V gene sequence: CDR1 LNHDA, CDR2 SQIVND (reference sequence). This CDR3 spans 12 amino acids. The method was immunoSEQ multiplex PCR; TCRdb's version includes in-frame clones alone and lacks a portion of them. The sample has 55,000 to 70,000 clones, roughly 95% seen once. Input material: PBMCs. The origin of this receptor is a man aged 35 to 55 with rheumatoid arthritis. V is TRBV19 and J is TRBJ1-2; a weak D match, TRBD1 (6 bases). The CDR3 sequence is CASRTGPNGYTF. The CDR3 DNA reads as TGTGCCAGTAGAACAGGGCCCAATGGCTACACCTTC.